This TCR beta chain was recorded in a study of T cells after somatic rescue of genetic block. This clone was observed a single time. CDR1 is SEHNR and CDR2 is FQNEAQ in the germline V gene (reference sequence). The CDR3 sequence is 14 residues long. With 9 bases clipped from V and 3 bases from J, the junction kept 6 bases outside the gene matches. The method was immunoSEQ multiplex PCR; TCRdb's version includes in-frame clones alone and lacks a portion of them. The repertoire holds over 14,000 clones, around three quarters seen once, with more than 13% in the top ten. Sequenced: peripheral blood mononuclear cells (PBMCs). The chain is built from TRBV7-9 and TRBJ2-3; 10 positions match TRBD1. The TCR was taken from a boy aged 10-17 years. CDR3 region: CASPPGQGTDTQYF. The CDR3 DNA sequence: TGTGCCAGTCCCCCGGGACAGGGGACAGATACGCAGTATTTT.